These 26 T cell receptor beta chains came from one sample sequenced in a study of T cells in Graves' hyperthyroidism and ophthalmopathy. Researchers took RNA transcripts and amplified the TCR beta CDR3 regions from them. Carried out on the TCR CDR3, a first-round RT-PCR used the HTBI primer set. One entry per CDR3 protein, called by TCRdb with MiXCR from the multiplex PCR reads. The top ten clones hold more than 20% of a sample with 300,000 to 450,000 distinct CDR3 sequences, 13% of them seen once. Sequenced sample: blood. The receptors come from a man in his thirties or forties with Graves' hyperthyroidism that later progressed to Graves' ophthalmopathy.

This clonotype was recorded many times. The CDR3 nucleotides read TGTGCCAGCTCACGGGATGGGTCTGAAGCTTTCTTT. The encoded protein is CASSRDGSEAFF. The V gene is TRBV18, the J gene TRBJ1-1; D unresolved. Germline lookup yields CDR1 KGHSH and CDR2 LQKENI. V dropped 4 bases and J dropped 6 bases, with 9 bases sitting between them. The CDR3 length is 12 residues.

This clonotype has at least ten counts. The chain recombines TRBV24-1 with TRBJ2-2; 10 bases are a match to TRBD2. Looked up from germline, CDR1 is KGHDR and CDR2 is SFDVKD. Losses at the gene ends were 5 bases for V and 7 bases for J; bases not matched to a gene: 6. This CDR3 region has 15 residues. The DNA of the CDR3 is TGTGCCACCAGTGCCAGGACTAGCGGCCTCGGGGAGCTGTTTTTT. It translates to CATSARTSGLGELFF.

This clonotype showed up just once. This chain joins TRBV4-1 and TRBJ2-2; perhaps TRBD1 as D (5 bases). Germline V gives CDR1 MGHRA, CDR2 YSYEKL. Trimming pared 4 bases from V and 1 base from J, leaving 13 bases between. The CDR3 spans 16 residues. CDR3 nucleotides: TGCGCCAGCAGCCCCCATGGAACAGGGAACACCGGGGAGCTGTTTTTT. Translation gives CASSPHGTGNTGELFF.

The table lists this clonotype with many counts. The chain couples TRBV20-1 to TRBJ2-7; D remains ambiguous. The germline CDR1 and CDR2 sequences are DFQATT and SNEGSKA (reference sequence). Trimming cost V 6 bases and J 2 bases, with 23 bases left between them. The CDR3 runs to 16 residues. The CDR3 loop is CSANSVDWTDTYEQYF. DNA for the CDR3: TGCAGTGCGAATAGTGTTGACTGGACCGATACCTACGAGCAGTACTTC.

This CDR3 is CASSYSRDSPYEQYF. In nucleotides, the CDR3 is TGTGCCAGCAGTTACTCCCGGGACTCTCCCTACGAGCAGTACTTC. The gene calls are TRBV6-6 and TRBJ2-7; possible D gene TRBD2, 6 bases. V was shortened by 0 bases and J by 2 bases, with 11 bases between the two germline ends. Per the germline V gene, CDR1 is MNHNY and CDR2 is SVGAGI (reference sequence). CDR3 length: 15 residues.

There are a few counts of this clonotype. This sequence joins TRBV28 and TRBJ2-2, with no clear D. The CDR3 has 13 residues. Germline V lookup: CDR1 MDHEN, CDR2 SYDVKM. V lost 0 bases and J lost 1, with 0 bases in between. The CDR3 sequence is CASSLWNTGELFF. In DNA form, the CDR3 reads TGTGCCAGCAGTTTATGGAACACCGGGGAGCTGTTTTTT.

To note about this clonotype: This could be a read error, since a much larger clone is one nucleotide away. V gene TRBV7-2 combines with J gene TRBJ2-1, with D possibly TRBD2 on 6 matching bases. The J call may not be correct, given that the DNA end is closer to TRBJ2-7. CDR1 is SGHTA, CDR2 FQGNSA, per germline. The CDR3 sequence is 16 residues long. As DNA, the CDR3 is TGTGCCAGCAGCGCGGGACTTCGGAGCTCCTACAATGAGCAGTACTTC. Translating it yields CASSAGLRSSYNEQYF.

V and J are TRBV7-8 and TRBJ1-5, with D possibly being TRBD1 (5 bases). The germline V gene has CDR1 SGHVS and CDR2 FQNEAQ. The CDR3 covers 14 residues. V dropped 1 base and J dropped 7 bases, with 11 bases sitting between them. In DNA form, the CDR3 reads TGTGCCAGCAGCTTAGTAGGGGTGGAGCAGCCCCAGCATTTT. This gives the protein CASSLVGVEQPQHF.

The chain employs TRBV5-5 and TRBJ2-5; 7 nucleotides match TRBD1. CDR1 is SGHKS and CDR2 is YYEKEE in the germline V gene (reference sequence). V lost 0 bases to trimming and J lost 0 bases; unmatched junction nucleotides: 5. This CDR3 has 16 amino acids. CDR3: CASSLVSRGYQETQYF. The CDR3 DNA follows: TGTGCCAGCAGCTTGGTGTCCAGGGGGTACCAAGAGACCCAGTACTTC.

This clonotype was detected many times. The chain links TRBV6-5 to TRBJ2-7, with D tentatively TRBD1 or TRBD2 (5 bases each). V was clipped by 2 bases and J by 6 bases, with 8 bases between them. The CDR3 has 12 residues. CDR1 and CDR2 (germline): MNHEY, SVGAGI. CDR3: CASSYRGAEQYF. The CDR3 nucleotides are TGTGCCAGCAGTTACAGAGGGGCCGAGCAGTACTTC.

This clonotype was recorded at least ten times. The rearrangement uses TRBV11-3 and TRBJ2-7; D might be TRBD1 (6 bases). Germline V gene sequence: CDR1 SGHNT, CDR2 YENEEA. The CDR3 totals 14 residues. V lost 2 bases and J lost 1, with 9 bases in between. The CDR3 coding sequence is TGTGCCAGCAGCTTACCCGGACAGTCCTACGAGCAGTACTTC. It yields the protein CASSLPGQSYEQYF. Full variable domain (outside the CDR3, taken from reference TRBV11-3 and TRBJ2-7): EAGVVQSPRYKIIEKKQPVAFWCNPISGHNTLYWYLQNLGQGPELLIRYENEEAVDDSQLPKDRFSAERLKGVDSTLKIQPAELGDSAVYLCASSLPGQSYEQYFGPGTRLTVT.

This clonotype was counted ten times or more. The V gene is TRBV7-2, the J gene TRBJ1-2; D is possibly TRBD1 (5 bases). CDR3 length equals 13 residues. V was trimmed by 3 bases and J by 6 bases, leaving 11 bases between them. Per germline, CDR1 SGHTA and CDR2 FQGNSA. The CDR3 sequence is CASSFGGIDGYTF. Here the CDR3 DNA reads TGTGCCAGCAGCTTTGGGGGGATCGATGGCTACACCTTC.

This clonotype was counted between two and nine times. J is TRBJ2-7 and V is TRBV7-9, with 8 bases that match TRBD2. The CDR3 totals 13 residues. Germline CDR1 and CDR2: SEHNR and FQNEAQ (reference sequence). The junction had 6 bases not matched to a gene; V was cut back by 5 bases and J by 6 bases. The chain's CDR3 is CASSLSGLVEQYF. The CDR3 DNA follows: TGTGCCAGCAGCCTATCGGGACTAGTCGAGCAGTACTTC.

This clonotype was detected a few times. The chain links TRBV3-1 to TRBJ2-7, with a tentative D call TRBD1 (5 bases). This CDR3 has 14 amino acids. Deletions cut 2 bases from V and 4 bases from J, with 12 bases between. Germline V CDR1 and CDR2: LGHDT, YNNKEL (reference sequence). CDR3 in amino acids: CASSQRQNSYEQYF. In nucleotides, the CDR3 is TGTGCCAGCAGCCAAAGACAGAATTCGTACGAGCAGTACTTC.

This chain links TRBV3-1 with TRBJ2-7, with D maybe TRBD1 (6 bases). V dropped 0 bases and J dropped 2 bases, with 14 bases sitting between them. Germline CDR1 and CDR2: LGHDT and YNNKEL (reference sequence). The CDR3 covers 16 residues. The CDR3 nucleotides read TGTGCCAGCAGCCAAGATAACAGGGTAGTACCCTACGAGCAGTACTTC. Protein product: CASSQDNRVVPYEQYF.

The chain employs TRBV4-1 and TRBJ1-4; D is perhaps TRBD1 (6 bases). From germline, CDR1 is MGHRA and CDR2 YSYEKL. V was pared by 1 base and J by 5 bases, with 8 bases between. This CDR3 contains 14 residues. CDR3 protein: CASSQGQENEKLFF. In DNA, the CDR3 is TGCGCCAGCAGCCAAGGACAGGAGAATGAAAAACTGTTTTTT.

This clonotype turned up a few times. The chain couples TRBV6-5 to TRBJ1-5, with D possibly matching TRBD1 (6 bases). V was clipped by 4 bases and J by 4 bases, with 8 bases between them. The CDR3 runs to 13 residues. In germline, CDR1 is MNHEY, CDR2 SVGAGI. The CDR3 loop is CASSFTGNQPQHF. As DNA, the CDR3 is TGTGCCAGCAGTTTTACAGGGAATCAGCCCCAGCATTTT.

A few counts support this clonotype. This rearrangement joins TRBV18 to TRBJ1-6, with D hard to call. CDR3 length: 13 amino acids. CDR1 KGHSH and CDR2 LQKENI come from the germline V gene. The V end was cut by 6 bases, the J end by 9 bases, with 12 bases between. DNA for the CDR3: TGTGCCAGCTCGTCGGACGGGATTTCACCCCTCCACTTT. Translating gives CASSSDGISPLHF.

This clonotype occurred many times. The genes are TRBV12-3 or TRBV12-4 and TRBJ1-1; 10 bases align to TRBD1. The CDR3 has 13 residues. The CDR3 DNA reads TGTAGTTGTGGGACAGGGGACAACACTGAAGCTTTCTTT. Translated: CSCGTGDNTEAFF.

J is TRBJ1-5 and V is TRBV19; D perhaps matches TRBD1 (5 bases). The CDR3 totals 15 residues. CDR1 and CDR2 from the germline V gene are LNHDA and SQIVND (reference sequence). Deletions cut 7 bases from V and 0 bases from J, with 13 bases between. The CDR3 loop reads CASTATVHSNQPQHF. In DNA form, the CDR3 reads TGTGCCAGTACCGCGACAGTTCATAGCAATCAGCCCCAGCATTTT.

This clonotype was picked up a small number of times. The gene calls are TRBV6-1 and TRBJ1-2; D uncertain. Trimming took 6 bases from V and 4 from J, leaving 15 bases between them. CDR1 MNHNS and CDR2 SASEGT come from the germline V gene. The CDR3 runs 14 residues. The CDR3: CASSRLAGLYGYTF. The CDR3 DNA reads TGTGCCAGCAGCCGCCTAGCAGGACTCTATGGCTACACCTTC.

This clonotype was seen a few times. The genes are TRBV18 and TRBJ1-1, with 7 bases aligning to TRBD1. The V segment lost 7 bases and the J segment 2 bases; nucleotides outside the gene matches: 4. The CDR3 contains 13 residues. Germline-derived CDR1 and CDR2 are KGHSH and LQKENI. The CDR3 region has the DNA TGTGCCAGCTTAGGACAGGTTAACACTGAAGCTTTCTTT. Encoded protein: CASLGQVNTEAFF. Drawing the rest from reference TRBV18 and TRBJ1-1, the complete variable domain is NAGVMQNPRHLVRRRGQEARLRCSPMKGHSHVYWYRQLPEEGLKFMVYLQKENIIDESGMPKERFSAEFPKEGPSILRIQQVVRGDSAAYFCASLGQVNTEAFFGQGTRLTVV.

This clonotype was picked up many times. This chain links TRBV5-1 with TRBJ1-2; 7 nucleotides align to TRBD1. Trimming at V came to 0 bases and at J to 3 bases, leaving 2 bases not matched to a gene. The CDR3 has 14 amino acids. From germline, CDR1 is SGHRS and CDR2 YFSETQ. The CDR3 here is CASSLDRGDYGYTF. The CDR3 DNA is TGCGCCAGCAGCTTGGACAGGGGAGACTATGGCTACACCTTC.

This chain joins TRBV6-1 and TRBJ1-6; maybe TRBD1 (6 bases). The CDR3 is made up of 16 amino acids. Germline V gives CDR1 MNHNS, CDR2 SASEGT. Trimming stripped 3 bases from V and 0 bases from J, with 9 bases between. In nucleotides, the CDR3 is TGTGCCAGCAGTGAGGGACATAGCTCCTATAATTCACCCCTCCACTTT. Its protein is CASSEGHSSYNSPLHF.

This chain joins TRBV6-1 and TRBJ2-5, with TRBD2 identical over 9 bases. V shed 5 bases and J 12 bases; nucleotides not matched to a gene: 10. The CDR3 is made up of 13 amino acids. Per the germline V gene, CDR1 is MNHNS and CDR2 is SASEGT. In DNA, the CDR3 is TGTGCCAGCAGTCCCGCGGGGGGGTCGGTAGAGTACTTC. It yields the protein CASSPAGGSVEYF.

This clonotype was found many times. The rearrangement links TRBV6-1 to TRBJ2-5; 7 nucleotides line up with TRBD1. With 2 bases clipped from V and 2 bases from J, the junction kept 5 bases outside the gene matches. This CDR3 is built from 15 residues. The germline V gene encodes CDR1 MNHNS and CDR2 SASEGT. CDR3 sequence: CASSEPGRGQETQYF. Here the CDR3 DNA reads TGTGCCAGCAGTGAACCCGGCAGGGGGCAAGAGACCCAGTACTTC.